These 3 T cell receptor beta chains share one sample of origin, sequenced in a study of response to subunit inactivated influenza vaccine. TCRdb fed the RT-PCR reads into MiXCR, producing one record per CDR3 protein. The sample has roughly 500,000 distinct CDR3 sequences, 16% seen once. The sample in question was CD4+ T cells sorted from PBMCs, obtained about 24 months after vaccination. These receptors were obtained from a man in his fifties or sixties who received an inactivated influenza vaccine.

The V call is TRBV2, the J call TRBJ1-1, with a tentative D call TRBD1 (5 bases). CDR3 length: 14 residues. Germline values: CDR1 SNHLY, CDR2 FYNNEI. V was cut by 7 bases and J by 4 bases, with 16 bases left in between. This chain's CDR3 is CASKAGPWGTEAFF. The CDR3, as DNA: TGTGCCAGCAAGGCAGGGCCATGGGGCACTGAAGCTTTCTTT. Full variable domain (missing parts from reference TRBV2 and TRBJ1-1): EPEVTQTPSHQVTQMGQEVILRCVPISNHLYFYWYRQILGQKVEFLVSFYNNEISEKSEIFDDQFSVERPDGSNFTLKIRSTKLEDSAMYFCASKAGPWGTEAFFGQGTRLTVV.

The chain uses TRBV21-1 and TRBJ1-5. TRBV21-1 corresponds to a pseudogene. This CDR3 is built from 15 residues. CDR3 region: CASGKGRKRNQPQHF. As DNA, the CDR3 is TGTGCCAGCGGCAAAGGCAGGAAAAGGAATCAGCCCCAGCATTTT.

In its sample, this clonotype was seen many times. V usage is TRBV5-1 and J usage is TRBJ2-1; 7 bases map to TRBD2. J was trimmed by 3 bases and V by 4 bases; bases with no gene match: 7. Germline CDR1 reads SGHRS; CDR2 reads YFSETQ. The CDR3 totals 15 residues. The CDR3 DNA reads TGCGCCAGCAGCCGGGGAGGGAATGACTACAATGAGCAGTTCTTC. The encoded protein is CASSRGGNDYNEQFF.